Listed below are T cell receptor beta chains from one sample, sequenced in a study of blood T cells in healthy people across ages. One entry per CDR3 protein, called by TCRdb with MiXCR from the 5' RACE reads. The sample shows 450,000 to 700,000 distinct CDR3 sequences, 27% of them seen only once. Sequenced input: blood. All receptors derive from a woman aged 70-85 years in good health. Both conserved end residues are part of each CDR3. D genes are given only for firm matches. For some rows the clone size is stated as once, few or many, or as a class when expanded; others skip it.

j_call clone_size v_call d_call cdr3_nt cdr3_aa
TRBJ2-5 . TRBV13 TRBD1 TGTGCCAGCAGCGTACGGACAGGTGATTTACCATATGACCAGTACTTC CASSVRTGDLPYDQYF
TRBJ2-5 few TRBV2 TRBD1 TGTGCCAGCAGCGATAGAACAGGGGGAACCTTAAAGACCCAGTACTTC CASSDRTGGTLKTQYF
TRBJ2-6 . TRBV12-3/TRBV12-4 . TGTGCCAGCAGTTTAGACAGGACCCCCTTCTCTGGGGCCAACGTCCTGACTTTC CASSLDRTPFSGANVLTF
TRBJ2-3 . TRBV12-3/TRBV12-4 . TGTGCCAGCAGTATAGCAAGATCAGATACGCAGTATTTT CASSIARSDTQYF
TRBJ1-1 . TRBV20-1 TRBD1 TGCAGTGCTACGGACAGGGTGGATGCTTTCTTT CSATDRVDAFF
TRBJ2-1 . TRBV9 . TGTGCCAGCAGCGTAGCCAGGGAAAACAATGAGCAGTTCTTC CASSVARENNEQFF
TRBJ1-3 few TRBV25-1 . TGTGCCAGCAGTGACAGGACCTCTGGAAACACCATATATTTT CASSDRTSGNTIYF
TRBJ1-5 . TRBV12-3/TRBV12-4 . TGTGCCAGCAGTTCGGGCAGGGCCTACAATCAGCCCCAGCATTTT CASSSGRAYNQPQHF
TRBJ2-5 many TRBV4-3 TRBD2 TGCGCCAGCAGCCAGGGGGGGAATGGGGAGACCCAGTACTTC CASSQGGNGETQYF
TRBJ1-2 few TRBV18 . TGTGCCAGCTCGCCGCAGGAAAATGGCTACACCTTC CASSPQENGYTF
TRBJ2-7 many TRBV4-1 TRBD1 TGCGCCAGCAGCCAATGGACAGGGCCTACTGCCAACTACGAGCAGTACTTC CASSQWTGPTANYEQYF